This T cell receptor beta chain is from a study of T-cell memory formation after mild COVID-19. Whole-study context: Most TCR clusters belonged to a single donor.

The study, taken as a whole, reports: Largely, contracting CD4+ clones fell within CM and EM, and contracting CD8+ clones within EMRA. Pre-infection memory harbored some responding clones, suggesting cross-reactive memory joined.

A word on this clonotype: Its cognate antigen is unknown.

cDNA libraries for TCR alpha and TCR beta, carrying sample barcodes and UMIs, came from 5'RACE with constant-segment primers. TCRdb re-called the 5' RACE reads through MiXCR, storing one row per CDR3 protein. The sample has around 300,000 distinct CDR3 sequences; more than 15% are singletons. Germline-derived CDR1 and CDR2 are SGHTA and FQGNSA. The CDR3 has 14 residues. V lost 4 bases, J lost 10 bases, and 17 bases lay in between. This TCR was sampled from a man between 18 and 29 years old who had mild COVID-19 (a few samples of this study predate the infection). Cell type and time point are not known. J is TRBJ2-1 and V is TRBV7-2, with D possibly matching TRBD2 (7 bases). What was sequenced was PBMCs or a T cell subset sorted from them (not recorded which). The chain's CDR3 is CASSSAWGGREQFF. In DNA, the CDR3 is TGTGCCAGCAGCTCCGCCTGGGGGGGCCGCGAGCAGTTCTTC.